Listed below are T cell receptor beta chains from one sample, sequenced in a study of T-cell memory formation after mild COVID-19. TCRdb analysed the 5' RACE reads with MiXCR anew, one entry per CDR3 protein. The data hold around 440,000 distinct CDR3 sequences, with roughly 18% observed a single time. Sequencing was carried out using PBMCs or a T cell subset sorted from them (not recorded which). The receptors here all came from an adult woman who had mild COVID-19 (a few samples of this study predate the infection). Cell type and time point are not known. The CDR3 runs from the conserved cysteine through the conserved F or W. A D gene is named only where the DNA matches it firmly. Clone size is stated in some rows and not others, as once, few, many or a class when expanded.

abundance: .; v_gene: TRBV2; j_gene: TRBJ1-2; d_gene: .; CDR3aa: CASSEVPGARGYTF; CDR3nt: TGTGCCAGCAGTGAAGTCCCGGGGGCGAGGGGCTACACCTTC
abundance: .; v_gene: TRBV14; j_gene: TRBJ1-5; d_gene: .; CDR3aa: CASSLPNRVLYQPQHF; CDR3nt: TGTGCCAGCAGCCTCCCAAACAGGGTCCTGTATCAGCCCCAGCATTTT
abundance: .; v_gene: TRBV15; j_gene: TRBJ2-3; d_gene: TRBD2; CDR3aa: CATSRDTTSGATDTQYF; CDR3nt: TGTGCCACCAGCAGAGATACGACTAGCGGGGCTACAGATACGCAGTATTTT
abundance: many; v_gene: TRBV19; j_gene: TRBJ2-4; d_gene: .; CDR3aa: CATTQPSGSENIQYF; CDR3nt: TGTGCCACCACCCAGCCATCGGGTTCCGAAAACATTCAGTACTTC
abundance: few; v_gene: TRBV6-6; j_gene: TRBJ1-3; d_gene: .; CDR3aa: CASSPIWDSSGNTIYF; CDR3nt: TGTGCCAGCAGTCCCATATGGGATAGCTCTGGAAACACCATATATTTT
abundance: few; v_gene: TRBV6-5; j_gene: TRBJ1-3; d_gene: TRBD1; CDR3aa: CASSQGQALTGNTIYF; CDR3nt: TGTGCCAGCAGTCAGGGACAGGCCTTAACGGGAAACACCATATATTTT
abundance: .; v_gene: TRBV5-1; j_gene: TRBJ2-1; d_gene: .; CDR3aa: CASSLEVDEQFF; CDR3nt: TGCGCCAGCAGCTTGGAGGTGGATGAGCAGTTCTTC
abundance: few; v_gene: TRBV7-9; j_gene: TRBJ2-2; d_gene: .; CDR3aa: CASSLGTRDRVNTGELFF; CDR3nt: TGTGCCAGCAGCTTAGGGACCAGGGACCGCGTGAACACCGGGGAGCTGTTTTTT
abundance: few; v_gene: TRBV9; j_gene: TRBJ2-2; d_gene: .; CDR3aa: CASSVVQGTGELFF; CDR3nt: TGTGCCAGCAGCGTAGTTCAGGGCACCGGGGAGCTGTTTTTT
abundance: .; v_gene: TRBV20-1; j_gene: TRBJ2-7; d_gene: .; CDR3aa: CSAGTLSSYEQYF; CDR3nt: TGCAGTGCTGGGACCTTGAGCTCCTACGAGCAGTACTTC
abundance: .; v_gene: TRBV20-1; j_gene: TRBJ2-1; d_gene: .; CDR3aa: CSARPWSGDEQFF; CDR3nt: TGCAGTGCTAGGCCTTGGTCGGGCGATGAGCAGTTCTTC
abundance: .; v_gene: TRBV24-1; j_gene: TRBJ2-3; d_gene: .; CDR3aa: CATDDRTTDTQYF; CDR3nt: TGTGCCACCGATGACCGGACCACAGATACGCAGTATTTT
abundance: .; v_gene: TRBV5-5; j_gene: TRBJ1-2; d_gene: TRBD1; CDR3aa: CASSSQQGSYGYTF; CDR3nt: TGTGCCAGCAGCTCCCAACAGGGGAGCTATGGCTACACCTTC
abundance: .; v_gene: TRBV5-4; j_gene: TRBJ2-3; d_gene: TRBD2; CDR3aa: CASSLFRGGHTDTQYF; CDR3nt: TGTGCCAGCAGCTTGTTTCGGGGGGGTCACACAGATACGCAGTATTTT
abundance: few; v_gene: TRBV20-1; j_gene: TRBJ2-7; d_gene: .; CDR3aa: CSARDPIRSYEQYF; CDR3nt: TGCAGTGCTAGAGATCCCATCCGGAGCTACGAGCAGTACTTC
abundance: .; v_gene: TRBV4-2; j_gene: TRBJ2-1; d_gene: .; CDR3aa: CASSQDYVLGDNEQFF; CDR3nt: TGTGCCAGCAGCCAAGATTACGTTTTAGGGGACAATGAGCAGTTCTTC
abundance: once; v_gene: TRBV11-2; j_gene: TRBJ2-1; d_gene: .; CDR3aa: CASSLGSGGEQFF; CDR3nt: TGTGCCAGCAGCTTAGGGTCCGGAGGGGAGCAGTTCTTC
abundance: few; v_gene: TRBV12-3/TRBV12-4; j_gene: TRBJ2-3; d_gene: .; CDR3aa: CASSFYGRGTDTQYF; CDR3nt: TGTGCCAGCAGTTTTTACGGGAGAGGTACAGATACGCAGTATTTT
abundance: once; v_gene: TRBV5-1; j_gene: TRBJ2-7; d_gene: TRBD2; CDR3aa: CASRPEAGGLIYEQYF; CDR3nt: TGCGCCAGCAGACCTGAAGCGGGGGGGCTGATCTACGAGCAGTACTTC
abundance: .; v_gene: TRBV29-1; j_gene: TRBJ2-7; d_gene: .; CDR3aa: CSVGGGEGYEQYF; CDR3nt: TGCAGCGTTGGAGGGGGAGAGGGCTACGAGCAGTACTTC
abundance: .; v_gene: TRBV6-2/TRBV6-3; j_gene: TRBJ2-1; d_gene: .; CDR3aa: CASRGDFLYVNEQFF; CDR3nt: TGTGCCAGCAGAGGGGACTTCCTCTACGTTAATGAGCAGTTCTTC